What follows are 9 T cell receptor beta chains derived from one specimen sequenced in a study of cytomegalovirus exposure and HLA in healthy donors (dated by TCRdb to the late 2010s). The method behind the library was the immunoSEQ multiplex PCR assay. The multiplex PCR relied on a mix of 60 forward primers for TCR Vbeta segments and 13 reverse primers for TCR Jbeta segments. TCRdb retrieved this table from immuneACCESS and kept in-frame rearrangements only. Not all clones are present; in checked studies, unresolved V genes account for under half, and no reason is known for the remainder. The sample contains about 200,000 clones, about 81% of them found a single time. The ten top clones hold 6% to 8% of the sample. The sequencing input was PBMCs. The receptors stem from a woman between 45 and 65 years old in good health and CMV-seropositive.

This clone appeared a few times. The CDR3 protein is CASSLGPGYYGYTF. The CDR3 coding sequence is TGTGCCAGCAGCTTAGGTCCAGGGTACTATGGCTACACCTTC. This chain uses TRBV7-2 with TRBJ1-2; perhaps TRBD1 as D (5 bases). CDR1 is SGHTA, CDR2 FQGNSA, per germline. This CDR3 region has 14 residues. Trimming removed 1 base at V and 3 bases at J, with 9 bases between.

DNA for the CDR3: TGCGCCAGCAGCCCCCTGGGGGGAGTGACTGAAGCTTTCTTT. Translated: CASSPLGGVTEAFF. This chain links TRBV5-1 with TRBJ1-1, with D perhaps matching TRBD1 (5 bases). V was shortened by 4 bases and J by 5 bases, with 15 bases between the two germline ends. CDR1 is SGHRS, CDR2 YFSETQ, per germline. The CDR3 covers 14 residues.

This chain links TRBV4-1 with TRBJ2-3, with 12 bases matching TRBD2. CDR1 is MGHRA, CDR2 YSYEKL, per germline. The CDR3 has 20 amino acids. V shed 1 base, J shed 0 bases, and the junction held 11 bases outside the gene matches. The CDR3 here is CASSQVLGTSGRASTDTQYF. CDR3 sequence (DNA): TGCGCCAGCAGCCAAGTCCTGGGGACTAGCGGGCGAGCTAGCACAGATACGCAGTATTTT.

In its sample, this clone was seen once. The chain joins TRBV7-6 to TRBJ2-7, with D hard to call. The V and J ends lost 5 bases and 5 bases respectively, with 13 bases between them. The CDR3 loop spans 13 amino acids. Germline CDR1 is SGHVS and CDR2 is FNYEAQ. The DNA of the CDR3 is TGTGCCAGCAGCCCAACCCCTCGCGACGAGCAGTACTTC. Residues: CASSPTPRDEQYF.

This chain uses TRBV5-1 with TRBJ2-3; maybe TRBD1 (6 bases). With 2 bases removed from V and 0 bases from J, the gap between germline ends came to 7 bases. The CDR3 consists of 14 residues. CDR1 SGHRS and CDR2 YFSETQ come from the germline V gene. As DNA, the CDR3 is TGCGCCAGCAGCTTTGGACAGAGCACAGATACGCAGTATTTT. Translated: CASSFGQSTDTQYF.

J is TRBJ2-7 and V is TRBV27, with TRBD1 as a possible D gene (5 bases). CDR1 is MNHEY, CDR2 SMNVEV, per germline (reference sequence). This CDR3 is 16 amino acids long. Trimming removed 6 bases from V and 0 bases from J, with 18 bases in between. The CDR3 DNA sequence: TGTGCCAGCAGCCTGGGGCAGGGATTCCCCTCCTACGAGCAGTACTTC. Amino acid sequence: CASSLGQGFPSYEQYF.

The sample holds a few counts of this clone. The CDR3 sequence is CASRPETGRYGYTF. The DNA of the CDR3 is TGTGCCAGCAGACCAGAGACAGGGAGGTATGGCTACACCTTC. The J gene is TRBJ1-2, the V gene TRBV6-6, with 7 bases fitting TRBD1. Germline V gene lookup returns CDR1 MNHNY and CDR2 SVGAGI (reference sequence). V lost 6 bases and J lost 5; bases outside the gene matches: 9. The CDR3 length is 14 residues.

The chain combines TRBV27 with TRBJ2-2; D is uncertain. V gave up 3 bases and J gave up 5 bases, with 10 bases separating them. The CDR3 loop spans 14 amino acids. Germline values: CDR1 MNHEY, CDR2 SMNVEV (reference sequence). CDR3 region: CASSLGYTTGELFF. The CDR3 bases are TGTGCCAGCAGTTTGGGCTACACTACCGGGGAGCTGTTTTTT.

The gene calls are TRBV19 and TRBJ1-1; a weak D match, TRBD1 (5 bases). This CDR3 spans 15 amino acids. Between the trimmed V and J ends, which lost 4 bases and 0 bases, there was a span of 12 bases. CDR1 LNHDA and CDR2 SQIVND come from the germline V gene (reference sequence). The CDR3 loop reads CASSREGTVNTEAFF. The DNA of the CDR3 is TGTGCCAGTAGTAGAGAGGGGACTGTGAACACTGAAGCTTTCTTT.